These 19 T cell receptor beta chains share one sample of origin, sequenced in a study of blood T cell repertoires in COVID-19. This table comes from immunoSEQ multiplex PCR, and its TCRdb copy is limited to in-frame clones, with some not included. The table has 110,000 to 150,000 clones, roughly 80% seen once. The sample was peripheral blood. The receptor set was obtained from a man between 65 and 85 years old who had recovered from COVID-19.

This chain connects TRBV6-5 to TRBJ2-1, with D perhaps TRBD2 (6 bases). CDR1 is MNHEY, CDR2 SVGAGI, per germline. V lost 4 bases and J 2 bases, leaving 15 bases between the germline ends. The CDR3 sequence is 16 residues long. CDR3 sequence: CASSSPAAGPYNEQFF. The CDR3 nucleotides are TGTGCCAGCAGTTCCCCGGCCGCGGGGCCCTACAATGAGCAGTTCTTC.

This clone has more than one count but fewer than ten. The gene calls are TRBV5-1 and TRBJ1-1, with unresolved D. The V gene lost 5 bases and the J gene lost 8 bases, with 13 bases spanning the gap. CDR1 and CDR2 from the germline V gene are SGHRS and YFSETQ. The CDR3 runs 12 residues. CDR3 loop: CASSFSGTEAFF. The CDR3 nucleotides are TGCGCCAGCAGTTTCTCTGGCACCGAAGCTTTCTTT.

The gene calls are TRBV2 and TRBJ2-3; TRBD1 matches 9 bases. This CDR3 is built from 11 residues. Germline CDR1 reads SNHLY; CDR2 reads FYNNEI. J lost 12 bases, V lost 6 bases, and 4 bases had no gene match. The CDR3 spells CASRDRGAQYF. The CDR3, as DNA: TGTGCCAGCAGGGACAGGGGAGCCCAGTATTTT.

The chain combines TRBV5-6 with TRBJ2-4; 9 nucleotides agree with TRBD1. The length of the CDR3 is 14 residues. J gave up 5 bases and V 4 bases, and 4 bases lay outside the gene matches. Per the germline V gene, CDR1 is SGHDT and CDR2 is YYEEEE. CDR3 region: CASSGRDRENIQYF. In nucleotides, the CDR3 is TGTGCCAGCAGCGGCCGGGACAGGGAAAACATTCAGTACTTC.

The chain carries TRBV19 and TRBJ2-7; TRBD2 matches at 10 bases. V trimming: 4 bases; J trimming: 6 bases; junction bases outside the gene matches: 6. The CDR3 consists of 14 residues. The germline V gene encodes CDR1 LNHDA and CDR2 SQIVND (reference sequence). The DNA of the CDR3 is TGTGCCAGTAGTAGGCTAGCGGGAGATAGCGAGCAGTACTTC. Protein product: CASSRLAGDSEQYF.

The chain links TRBV11-2 to TRBJ2-1; 10 nucleotides align to TRBD1. The CDR3 consists of 17 residues. The V gene end was trimmed by 5 bases and the J gene end by 1 base; junction bases not matched to a gene: 8. Looked up from germline, CDR1 is SGHAT and CDR2 is FQNNGV. The CDR3 nucleotides read TGTGCCAGCAGCCCCCGAGGACAGGGGGTGTCCTACAATGAGCAGTTCTTC. As protein: CASSPRGQGVSYNEQFF.

The chain joins TRBV29-1 to TRBJ2-7; 8 positions agree with TRBD2. From germline, CDR1 is SQVTM and CDR2 ANQGSEA. The CDR3 is 13 residues long. The V segment lost 4 bases and the J segment 2 bases; nucleotides outside the gene matches: 4. CDR3 bases: TGCAGCGTTGCCAGCGGGGGCGCCTACGAGCAGTACTTC. Residues: CSVASGGAYEQYF.

CDR3 sequence reads: CASSLGTDTQYF. The DNA of the CDR3 is TGTGCCAGCAGCCTCGGCACAGATACGCAGTATTTT. This chain links TRBV7-9 with TRBJ2-3; D gene ambiguous. The germline V gene encodes CDR1 SEHNR and CDR2 FQNEAQ (reference sequence). V was shortened by 5 bases and J by 1 base, with 4 bases between the two germline ends. The CDR3 sequence is 12 residues long.

The V gene is TRBV7-9, the J gene TRBJ1-3; 9 nucleotides line up with TRBD1. The CDR3 is made up of 13 amino acids. Germline V gene lookup returns CDR1 SEHNR and CDR2 FQNEAQ (reference sequence). Trimming cost V 6 bases and J 4 bases; bases outside gene matches: 1. This CDR3 is CASRGTGGNTIYF. The CDR3 nucleotides read TGTGCCAGCAGGGGGACAGGGGGAAACACCATATATTTT.

The CDR3 reads CASSWDRADSPLHF. As DNA, the CDR3 is TGTGCCAGCAGCTGGGACAGGGCGGATTCACCCCTCCACTTT. The rearrangement joins TRBV6-5 to TRBJ1-6, with TRBD1 matching over 9 bases. Germline-derived CDR1 and CDR2 are MNHEY and SVGAGI. Germline trimming cut 6 bases from V and 8 bases from J; bases unmatched to any gene: 5. This CDR3 spans 14 amino acids.

The V gene is TRBV4-1, the J gene TRBJ2-3; TRBD2 matches at 9 bases. CDR3 length equals 16 residues. Trimming at V came to 0 bases and at J to 5 bases, leaving 6 bases not matched to a gene. Per germline, CDR1 MGHRA and CDR2 YSYEKL. In DNA form, the CDR3 reads TGCGCCAGCAGCCAAGATCCAGCGGGAGGTTTAGATACGCAGTATTTT. It translates to CASSQDPAGGLDTQYF.

The chain uses TRBV3-1 (or the pseudogene TRBV3-2) and TRBJ2-5, with TRBD2 as a possible D gene (5 bases). V was clipped by 4 bases and J by 7 bases, with 13 bases between them. CDR3 length equals 13 residues. Germline CDR1 and CDR2: LGHDT and YNNKEL (reference sequence). CDR3 sequence (DNA): TGTGCCAGCAGCCTACAGCGGCCAGGGACCCAGTACTTC. It yields the protein CASSLQRPGTQYF.

The rearrangement uses TRBV10-1 and TRBJ2-3, with 8 bases lining up with TRBD2. CDR1 is WNHNN and CDR2 is SYGVQD in the germline V gene (reference sequence). The CDR3 covers 15 residues. Losses at the gene ends were 4 bases for V and 4 bases for J; bases not matched to a gene: 7. CDR3 nucleotide sequence: TGCGCCAGCAGTGCAGAACTAGCGGTTGCAGATACGCAGTATTTT. This sequence encodes CASSAELAVADTQYF.

The chain has TRBV7-9 and TRBJ2-7; TRBD1 matches at 9 bases. This CDR3 has 16 amino acids. Germline lookup yields CDR1 SEHNR and CDR2 FQNEAQ (reference sequence). The V and J ends lost 4 bases and 3 bases, in that order; junction bases with no gene match: 10. This CDR3 is CASSSKDGTGIYEQYF. The CDR3, as DNA: TGTGCCAGCAGCTCAAAGGACGGGACAGGGATCTACGAGCAGTACTTC.

A few counts support this clone. The CDR3 bases are TGTGCCAGCAGTTACACTAGCGGGTACAATGAGCAGTTCTTC. Translated: CASSYTSGYNEQFF. The chain has TRBV6-2 or TRBV6-3 and TRBJ2-1, with TRBD2 identical over 9 bases. This CDR3 spans 14 amino acids. The J segment lost 4 bases and the V segment lost 2 bases, leaving 0 bases of the junction unmatched. The V gene's germline CDR1 is MNHEY and CDR2 SVGEGT.

The CDR3 reads CASSQNDRGRSEKLFF. The DNA of the CDR3 is TGTGCCAGCAGCCAAAACGACAGGGGGCGCAGTGAAAAACTGTTTTTT. The chain is built from TRBV14 and TRBJ1-4, with 10 bases matching TRBD1. V was clipped by 2 bases and J by 7 bases; unmatched bases: 7. This CDR3 spans 16 amino acids. CDR1 is SGHDN, CDR2 FVKESK, per germline.

V is TRBV5-1 and J is TRBJ2-7; 9 positions agree with TRBD1. V lost 5 bases, J lost 3 bases, and 6 bases stayed unmatched. This CDR3 spans 14 amino acids. Germline values: CDR1 SGHRS, CDR2 YFSETQ. The CDR3 spells CASSSGTGLYEQYF. CDR3 DNA sequence: TGCGCCAGCAGTTCCGGGACAGGGCTCTACGAGCAGTACTTC.

The CDR3 protein is CAWSVYPTAGSNQPQHF. The CDR3, as DNA: TGTGCCTGGAGTGTATATCCGACAGCGGGAAGCAATCAGCCCCAGCATTTT. The V gene is TRBV30, the J gene TRBJ1-5, with D perhaps matching TRBD1 (5 bases). Looked up from germline, CDR1 is GTSNPN and CDR2 is SVGIG (reference sequence). The V gene lost 0 bases and the J gene lost 1 base, with 16 bases spanning the gap. This CDR3 is 17 amino acids long.

This chain links TRBV7-9 with TRBJ2-3, with 8 bases that match TRBD1. There are 16 residues in the CDR3. Germline V gene lookup returns CDR1 SEHNR and CDR2 FQNEAQ (reference sequence). Unmatched junction bases numbered 2, after V lost 0 bases and J lost 0 bases. This chain's CDR3 is CASSLARGPSTDTQYF. The CDR3 coding sequence is TGTGCCAGCAGCTTAGCCAGGGGGCCTAGCACAGATACGCAGTATTTT. Supplemented by reference TRBV7-9 and TRBJ2-3, the full variable domain reads DTGVSQNPRHKITKRGQNVTFRCDPISEHNRLYWYRQTLGQGPEFLTYFQNEAQLEKSRLLSDRFSAERPKGSFSTLEIQRTEQGDSAMYLCASSLARGPSTDTQYFGPGTRLTVL.